This T cell receptor (beta chain) was sequenced during a study of shared clonotypes between healthy human individuals. Study findings and constraints: Investigators expected sequencing depth to affect clonotype sharing among donors.

Deletions cut 5 bases from V and 9 bases from J, with 8 bases between. The length of the CDR3 is 11 residues. Germline lookup yields CDR1 KGHSH and CDR2 LQKENI. Using immunoSEQ multiplex PCR, the repertoire was profiled, and TCRdb retains in-frame clones only, with some absent. The sample carries about 2.3 million clones, about 92% recorded once. On this clone itself: The target antigen is unknown.

Sequencing was performed on naive CD4+ T cells from PBMCs. Subset here: CD45RA+ positively selected. This clonotype was obtained from a man aged 18-30 years in good health. Some clones in this sample may be carry-over from other donors' samples. This sequence joins TRBV18 and TRBJ2-1, with D uncertain. This CDR3 is CASSGITEQFF. CDR3 bases: TGTGCCAGCTCAGGGATAACTGAGCAGTTCTTC. Combining the CDR3 with reference TRBV18 and TRBJ2-1 gives the whole variable domain NAGVMQNPRHLVRRRGQEARLRCSPMKGHSHVYWYRQLPEEGLKFMVYLQKENIIDESGMPKERFSAEFPKEGPSILRIQQVVRGDSAAYFCASSGITEQFFGPGTRLTVL.